This T cell receptor (beta chain) was profiled in a study of regulatory T cells in long-lasting Graves disease. The study, taken as a whole, reports: Patients with persistent disease showed a bias toward TRBV28, TRBJ1-2 and TRBJ2-5. Persistent Graves' patients showed a TCR diversity that was lower than that of newly diagnosed ones.

This CDR3 is built from 16 residues. Germline loops: CDR1 DFQATT, CDR2 SNEGSKA (reference sequence). V was clipped by 5 bases and J by 4 bases; unmatched bases: 7. The time point is: newly diagnosed GD, antithyroid drugs for less than 3 months. The TCR library used RNA extracted from PBMCs. In each case, Graves' disease was diagnosed per American Thyroid Association guidelines. Enrollment of patients was through an endocrinology department in Xi'an, China. This clonotype was seen at least ten times. Its target is unknown. Building the TCR beta libraries relied on iRepertoire HTBI primers, and CDR3 regions underwent Arm-PCR. TCRdb re-derived calls from the multiplex PCR reads in MiXCR, one entry per CDR3 protein. This repertoire shows about 450,000 distinct CDR3 sequences, roughly 15% found once; its top ten account for approximately 11%. These records were also assigned to another study, of T cells in Graves' hyperthyroidism and ophthalmopathy.

The receptor's source is a woman under 40 with Graves disease. The V gene is TRBV20-1, the J gene TRBJ2-2; 13 positions agree with TRBD2. The specimen was peripheral blood mononuclear cells (PBMCs), collected at new diagnosis, from a patient treated with antithyroid drugs. CDR3 sequence: CSAAETSGRGTGELFF. CDR3 DNA: TGCAGTGCTGCAGAAACTAGCGGGAGGGGCACCGGGGAGCTGTTTTTT.